This is a list of T cell receptor beta chains from one sample in a study of blood T cell repertoires in COVID-19. The protocol was immunoSEQ multiplex PCR, while the TCRdb copy is restricted to in-frame clones and leaves out a portion. This table holds roughly 250,000 clones, over 75% found once. The sample comprised peripheral blood. The receptor set was obtained from a human donor in a cohort sampled during active COVID-19. Each CDR3 is given with its conserved first and last residue. A D gene is named only where the DNA matches it firmly. For some rows the clone size is stated as once, few or many, or as a class when expanded; others skip it.

D: -
J: TRBJ2-1
length: 14
V: TRBV27
size: -
CDR3: CASWRLDTYNEQFF
DNA: TGTGCCAGCTGGAGACTAGATACCTACAATGAGCAGTTCTTC

D: TRBD1
J: TRBJ1-2
length: 17
V: TRBV6-2/TRBV6-3
size: -
CDR3: CASSYSFRTGPHYGYTF
DNA: TGTGCCAGCAGTTACTCCTTCCGGACAGGGCCTCACTATGGCTACACCTTC

D: -
J: TRBJ2-4
length: 14
V: TRBV10-3
size: -
CDR3: CAISERVSGDIQYF
DNA: TGTGCCATCAGTGAACGGGTCTCAGGGGACATTCAGTACTTC

D: -
J: TRBJ2-6
length: 18
V: TRBV5-4
size: -
CDR3: CASSLGTGKGSGANVLTF
DNA: TGTGCCAGCAGCCTTGGTACAGGGAAGGGCTCTGGGGCCAACGTCCTGACTTTC

D: TRBD1
J: TRBJ2-1
length: 13
V: TRBV24-1
size: -
CDR3: CATGGQGFNEQFF
DNA: TGTGCCACCGGTGGACAGGGCTTCAATGAGCAGTTCTTC

D: -
J: TRBJ2-6
length: 15
V: TRBV27
size: few
CDR3: CASSLSNSGANVLTF
DNA: TGTGCCAGCAGTTTGAGCAACTCTGGGGCCAACGTCCTGACTTTC

D: TRBD2
J: TRBJ2-5
length: 15
V: TRBV4-1
size: -
CDR3: CASSKEGLAKETQYF
DNA: TGCGCCAGCAGCAAGGAGGGACTAGCGAAAGAGACCCAGTACTTC

D: -
J: TRBJ1-5
length: 13
V: TRBV18
size: -
CDR3: CASSLQGSEPQHF
DNA: TGTGCCAGCTCGCTTCAGGGTAGTGAGCCCCAGCATTTT

D: -
J: TRBJ1-1
length: 15
V: TRBV7-2
size: -
CDR3: CASSLEGFRNTEAFF
DNA: TGTGCCAGCAGCTTAGAGGGGTTTCGGAACACTGAAGCTTTCTTT

D: TRBD1
J: TRBJ2-3
length: 15
V: TRBV19
size: once
CDR3: CASSIGQGVSDTQYF
DNA: TGTGCCAGTAGTATAGGGCAGGGGGTGTCAGATACGCAGTATTTT

D: TRBD1
J: TRBJ1-2
length: 15
V: TRBV6-5
size: -
CDR3: CASSPGQGAVYGYTF
DNA: TGTGCCAGCAGTCCGGGACAGGGGGCTGTCTATGGCTACACCTTC

D: -
J: TRBJ1-2
length: 12
V: TRBV12-3/TRBV12-4
size: -
CDR3: CASSFGAYGYTF
DNA: TGTGCCAGCAGTTTCGGTGCCTATGGCTACACCTTC

D: -
J: TRBJ2-5
length: 12
V: TRBV6-6
size: -
CDR3: CASSPGLETQYF
DNA: TGTGCCAGCAGTCCGGGACTAGAGACCCAGTACTTC

D: -
J: TRBJ1-3
length: 13
V: TRBV5-1
size: -
CDR3: CASSPGLENTIYF
DNA: TGCGCCAGCAGCCCAGGACTCGAAAACACCATATATTTT

D: TRBD1
J: TRBJ1-1
length: 18
V: TRBV7-2
size: once
CDR3: CASNFEGRDRDWGTEAFF
DNA: TGTGCCAGCAACTTTGAAGGACGGGACAGGGACTGGGGCACTGAAGCTTTCTTT

D: TRBD2
J: TRBJ2-3
length: 13
V: TRBV12-3/TRBV12-4
size: once
CDR3: CATRTSGTDTQYF
DNA: TGTGCCACAAGGACTAGCGGCACAGATACGCAGTATTTT

D: -
J: TRBJ2-6
length: 17
V: TRBV6-1
size: -
CDR3: CASSEAKGFSGANVLTF
DNA: TGTGCCAGCAGTGAAGCGAAGGGGTTTTCTGGGGCCAACGTCCTGACTTTC

D: -
J: TRBJ2-2
length: 16
V: TRBV7-9
size: -
CDR3: CASRHPTRGNTGELFF
DNA: TGTGCCAGCAGACATCCAACCAGGGGTAACACCGGGGAGCTGTTTTTT

D: TRBD2
J: TRBJ2-1
length: 12
V: TRBV5-4
size: once
CDR3: CASSFERGSWFF
DNA: TGTGCCAGCAGCTTCGAGCGCGGGAGTTGGTTCTTC

D: TRBD2
J: TRBJ2-2
length: 16
V: TRBV5-4
size: -
CDR3: CASTNDRGRAFGELFF
DNA: TGTGCCAGCACCAACGACCGCGGGAGGGCGTTCGGGGAGCTGTTTTTT

D: -
J: TRBJ1-1
length: 15
V: TRBV18
size: -
CDR3: CASSGYRVKNTEAFF
DNA: TGTGCCAGCTCAGGATACAGGGTTAAGAACACTGAAGCTTTCTTT

D: -
J: TRBJ1-5
length: 15
V: TRBV2
size: -
CDR3: CASSLDILSNQPQHF
DNA: TGTGCCAGCAGCTTGGACATCCTTAGCAATCAGCCCCAGCATTTT

D: TRBD2
J: TRBJ2-5
length: 15
V: TRBV5-1
size: -
CDR3: CASSLGASGQETQYF
DNA: TGCGCCAGCAGCTTGGGAGCTAGCGGGCAAGAGACCCAGTACTTC

D: TRBD2
J: TRBJ2-3
length: 22
V: TRBV6-2/TRBV6-3
size: -
CDR3: CASTPGRWTDRLLAGGTDTQYF
DNA: TGTGCCAGCACCCCCGGTCGGTGGACGGACAGACTACTAGCGGGAGGGACAGATACGCAGTATTTT

D: -
J: TRBJ1-2
length: 15
V: TRBV4-1
size: few
CDR3: CASSPPTGAYYGYTF
DNA: TGCGCCAGCAGCCCGCCGACAGGAGCTTACTATGGCTACACCTTC

D: TRBD2
J: TRBJ2-3
length: 13
V: TRBV10-2
size: -
CDR3: CASSGASTDTQYF
DNA: TGCGCCAGTAGCGGGGCGAGCACAGATACGCAGTATTTT

D: -
J: TRBJ1-1
length: 12
V: TRBV7-8
size: -
CDR3: CASSQGVTEAFF
DNA: TGTGCCAGCAGCCAGGGAGTCACTGAAGCTTTCTTT

D: TRBD1
J: TRBJ1-3
length: 14
V: TRBV5-8
size: -
CDR3: CASSWTGTGNTIYF
DNA: TGTGCCAGCAGCTGGACAGGGACCGGAAACACCATATATTTT

D: TRBD2
J: TRBJ2-1
length: 16
V: TRBV7-2
size: -
CDR3: CASSLPAGGSYNEQFF
DNA: TGTGCCAGCAGCTTGCCCGCGGGGGGATCCTACAATGAGCAGTTCTTC

D: TRBD2
J: TRBJ2-7
length: 13
V: TRBV6-5
size: -
CDR3: CASSRSGSGEQYF
DNA: TGTGCCAGCAGTCGGAGCGGGAGCGGCGAGCAGTACTTC

D: -
J: TRBJ1-5
length: 17
V: TRBV7-8
size: -
CDR3: CASSPHHAGASNQPQHF
DNA: TGTGCCAGCAGCCCCCACCATGCAGGGGCTTCCAATCAGCCCCAGCATTTT

D: TRBD1
J: TRBJ1-1
length: 15
V: TRBV18
size: -
CDR3: CASSLGTGIEPEAFF
DNA: TGTGCCAGCTCACTGGGGACAGGGATCGAACCTGAAGCTTTCTTT

D: TRBD1
J: TRBJ1-5
length: 14
V: TRBV6-6
size: -
CDR3: CASRGDSSNQPQHF
DNA: TGTGCCAGCAGGGGGGACAGTAGCAATCAGCCCCAGCATTTT

D: -
J: TRBJ2-5
length: 14
V: TRBV14
size: few
CDR3: CASNSAGGAETQYF
DNA: TGTGCCAGCAATTCCGCGGGCGGGGCTGAGACCCAGTACTTC

D: -
J: TRBJ1-5
length: 14
V: TRBV6-2/TRBV6-3
size: -
CDR3: CASSYPGLSQPQHF
DNA: TGTGCCAGCAGTTACCCAGGTCTAAGTCAGCCCCAGCATTTT

D: TRBD1
J: TRBJ1-5
length: 15
V: TRBV9
size: -
CDR3: CASSAGQTSNQPQHF
DNA: TGTGCCAGCAGCGCGGGACAGACTAGCAATCAGCCCCAGCATTTT

D: TRBD2
J: TRBJ2-7
length: 14
V: TRBV7-2
size: -
CDR3: CASSRTSVVYEQYF
DNA: TGTGCCAGCAGCCGGACTAGCGTAGTCTACGAGCAGTACTTC

D: TRBD2
J: TRBJ2-1
length: 18
V: TRBV5-5
size: -
CDR3: CASSLGLAGVRYYNEQFF
DNA: TGTGCCAGCAGCTTGGGTCTAGCGGGAGTAAGGTACTACAATGAGCAGTTCTTC

D: -
J: TRBJ2-7
length: 12
V: TRBV2
size: -
CDR3: CASGQLSYEQYF
DNA: TGTGCCAGCGGACAGCTCTCCTACGAGCAGTACTTC

D: -
J: TRBJ2-7
length: 10
V: TRBV19
size: -
CDR3: CASEDCEQYF
DNA: TGTGCCAGTGAGGACTGCGAGCAGTACTTC